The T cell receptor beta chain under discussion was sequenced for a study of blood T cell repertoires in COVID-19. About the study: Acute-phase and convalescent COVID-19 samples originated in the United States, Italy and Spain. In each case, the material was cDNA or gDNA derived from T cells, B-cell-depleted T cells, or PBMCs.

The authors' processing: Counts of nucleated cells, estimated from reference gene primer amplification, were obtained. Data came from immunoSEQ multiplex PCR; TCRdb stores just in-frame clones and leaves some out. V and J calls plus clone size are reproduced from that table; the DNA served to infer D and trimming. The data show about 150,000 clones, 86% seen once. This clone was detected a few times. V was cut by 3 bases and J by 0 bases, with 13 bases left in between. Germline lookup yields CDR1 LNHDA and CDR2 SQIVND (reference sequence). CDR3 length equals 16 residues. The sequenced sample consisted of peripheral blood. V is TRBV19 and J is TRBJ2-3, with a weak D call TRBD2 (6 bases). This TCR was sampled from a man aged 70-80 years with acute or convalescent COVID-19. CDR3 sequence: CASSIYRGSSTDTQYF. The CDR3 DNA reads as TGTGCCAGTAGTATCTACCGGGGGTCTAGCACAGATACGCAGTATTTT.